This TCR beta chain derives from a study of blood T cell repertoires in COVID-19. CDR1 is SGHRS, CDR2 YFSETQ, per germline. The CDR3 loop spans 12 amino acids. Trimming left V 4 bases short and J 3 bases short, with 7 bases between. Profiled with immunoSEQ multiplex PCR; TCRdb holds only in-frame clones, not every one. This table holds 210,000 or so clones, 89% found once. This clone was seen once. The chain couples TRBV5-1 to TRBJ1-1, with TRBD1 as a possible D gene (5 bases). Sequenced: peripheral blood. This TCR came from a woman in her thirties or forties with acute or convalescent COVID-19. CDR3 in amino acids: CASSQGDTEAFF. CDR3 nucleotide sequence: TGCGCCAGCAGCCAGGGTGACACTGAAGCTTTCTTT.